This T cell receptor beta chain was identified during a study of monozygotic twins with inflammatory bowel disease. Points from the study as a whole: A lone strong IBD-associated signal or clonotype found no support. Lower TCRbeta diversity (inverse Simpson) was seen in IBD patients than in healthy co-twins.

Making cDNA involved eight separate reactions per sample. TCRalpha and TCRbeta cDNA underwent two nested PCRs of about 15 and 9 cycles. TCRdb re-analyzed the 5' RACE reads; it lists each CDR3 protein once, without DNA. Its clone listing holds hundreds of thousands of distinct CDR3 sequences. CDR1 is DFQATT and CDR2 is SNEGSKA in the germline V gene (reference sequence). This CDR3 contains 15 residues. For this clonotype: Its target is unknown.

The rearrangement joins TRBV20-1 to TRBJ2-7; the D call of TRBD1 rests on TCRdb alone, since no DNA is present to check it. Specimen: blood. This clonotype was obtained from a human donor with ulcerative colitis or Crohn's disease, or a healthy co-twin of an affected twin (not recorded which). CDR3 residues: CSARDGGTDALGQYF.